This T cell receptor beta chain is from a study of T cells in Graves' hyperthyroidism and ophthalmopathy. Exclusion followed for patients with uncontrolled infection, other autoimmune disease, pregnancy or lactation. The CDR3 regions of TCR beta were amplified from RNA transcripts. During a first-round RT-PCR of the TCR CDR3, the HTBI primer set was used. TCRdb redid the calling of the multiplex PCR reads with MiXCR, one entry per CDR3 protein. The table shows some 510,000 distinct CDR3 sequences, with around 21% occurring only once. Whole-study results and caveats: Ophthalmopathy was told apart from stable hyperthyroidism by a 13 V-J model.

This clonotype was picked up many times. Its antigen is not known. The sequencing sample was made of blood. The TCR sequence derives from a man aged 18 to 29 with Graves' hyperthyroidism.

Written as DNA, the CDR3 is TGTGCCAGCAGGAGGACAGGTTTCGGGCAGCCCCAGCATTTT. This encodes CASRRTGFGQPQHF. The chain recombines TRBV12-3 or TRBV12-4 with TRBJ1-5; TRBD1 matches 7 bases. V gave up 6 bases and J gave up 7 bases; unmatched junction bases: 9. The CDR3 is 14 residues long.